One T cell receptor (beta chain) is described in this entry. Its target antigen remains unknown. Per-base quality was not reported, and no clone a single base away is much larger than it. The sample originates from a study of blood T cell repertoires in COVID-19 (dated by TCRdb to the early 2020s). Regarding the study in general: Samples from collaborators originated in the United States, Italy and Spain and spanned both the acute and convalescent phases of COVID-19. The prospective study material was composed of cDNA or gDNA derived from T cells, B-cell-depleted T cells, or PBMCs. The dataset comprised deeply sampled blood TCRbeta repertoires from subjects exposed to, actively infected with, or recovered from COVID-19. The repertoires were released in a freely available public database meant as a resource for research on the immune response to SARS-CoV-2. Samples came from the ongoing ImmuneRACE study (first 160 participants) plus 1,254 subjects from 6 global collaborators. Nearly every sample came with metadata listing a de-identified subject ID, COVID-19 status, age in years and sex. HLA class I and class II types, where available, came from metadata supplied by the sample provider rather than from assay-based typing. Paper-wide results and their limitations: The amount of clinical and demographic metadata varied by source and participant and was provided uncurated.

TCRbeta CDR3 regions were amplified from genomic DNA by means of the immunoSEQ Assay, a bias-controlled multiplex PCR. The authors processed their data as follows. The number of nucleated cells in each sample was estimated from the amplification of reference gene primers within the assay. Sequence reads were collapsed and filtered to measure the absolute abundance of every unique TCRbeta CDR3 rearrangement. Productive Simpson clonality was computed per sample as the square root of Simpson's diversity index over productive rearrangements. The immuneACCESS repertoire file appears here via TCRdb, limited to in-frame rearrangements. These files lack a portion of the clones; in checked studies, under half of the deficit traces to unresolved V genes, and the cause of the others is not known. V, J and clone size reflect that table, while D and trimming were determined from the DNA. This sample has 130,000 or so clones in its table, and 75% to 90% of those were observed once. The ten biggest clones cover 15% to 20% of the sample.

From cysteine to phenylalanine, the CDR3 is 14 amino acids long. Here the CDR3 DNA is all that survives: 42 bases in frame from base 1. The germline V gene supplies CDR1 KGHDR and CDR2 SFDVKD. The V end gives up 5 bases and the J end 4 bases, leaving 6 bases in the junction not matched to a gene. Another Seattle source contributed samples from volunteer blood donors who had recovered from COVID-19. Collaborating institutions collected whole blood in K2EDTA tubes following their own protocols. Collaborator samples were shipped for TCRbeta analysis as frozen whole blood, isolated PBMCs, or DNA extracted from either sample type.

This clonotype was obtained from a woman aged 50 to 65 who had recovered from COVID-19. The chain is assembled from TRBV24-1 and TRBJ2-7; a stretch of 8 junction bases matches TRBD2. The sample consisted of peripheral blood. CDR3 region: CATSASSGGYEQYF. The nucleotide sequence reads as follows: TGTGCCACCAGTGCTAGCTCGGGAGGGTACGAGCAGTACTTC.